The T cell receptor beta chain under discussion was sequenced for a study of blood T cell repertoires in COVID-19. Whole-study context: Some COVID-19 samples were acute and others convalescent; all came from the United States, Italy and Spain.

Libraries were prepared by immunoSEQ multiplex PCR; TCRdb keeps only in-frame clonotypes and omits some of them. The table lists some 55,000 clones, about 90% of them singletons. This clone was detected once. This sequence originates from a man aged 55 to 70 with acute or convalescent COVID-19. The source material was peripheral blood.

The CDR3 is CASSLSRSYNEQFF. As DNA, the CDR3 is TGTGCCAGCAGTTTATCCCGCTCCTACAATGAGCAGTTCTTC. The V gene is TRBV27, the J gene TRBJ2-1; D is ambiguous. The CDR3 contains 14 residues. Per germline, CDR1 MNHEY and CDR2 SMNVEV (reference sequence). The V and J ends lost 0 bases and 0 bases respectively, with 3 bases between them.